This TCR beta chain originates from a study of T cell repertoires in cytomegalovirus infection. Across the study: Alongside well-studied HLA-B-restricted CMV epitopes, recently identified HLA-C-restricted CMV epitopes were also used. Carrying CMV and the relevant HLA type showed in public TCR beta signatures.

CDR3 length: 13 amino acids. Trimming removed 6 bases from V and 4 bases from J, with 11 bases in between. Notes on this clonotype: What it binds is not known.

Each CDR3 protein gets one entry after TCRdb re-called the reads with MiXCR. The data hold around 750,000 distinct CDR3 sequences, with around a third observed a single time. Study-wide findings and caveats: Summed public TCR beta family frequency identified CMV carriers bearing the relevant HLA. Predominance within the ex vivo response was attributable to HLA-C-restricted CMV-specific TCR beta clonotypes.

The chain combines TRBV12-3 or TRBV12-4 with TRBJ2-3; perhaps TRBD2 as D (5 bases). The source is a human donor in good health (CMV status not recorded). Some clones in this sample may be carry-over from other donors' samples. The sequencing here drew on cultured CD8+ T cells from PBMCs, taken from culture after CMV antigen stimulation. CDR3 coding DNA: TGTGCCAGCAGCCCCAGCGGATCAGATACGCAGTATTTT. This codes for CASSPSGSDTQYF.